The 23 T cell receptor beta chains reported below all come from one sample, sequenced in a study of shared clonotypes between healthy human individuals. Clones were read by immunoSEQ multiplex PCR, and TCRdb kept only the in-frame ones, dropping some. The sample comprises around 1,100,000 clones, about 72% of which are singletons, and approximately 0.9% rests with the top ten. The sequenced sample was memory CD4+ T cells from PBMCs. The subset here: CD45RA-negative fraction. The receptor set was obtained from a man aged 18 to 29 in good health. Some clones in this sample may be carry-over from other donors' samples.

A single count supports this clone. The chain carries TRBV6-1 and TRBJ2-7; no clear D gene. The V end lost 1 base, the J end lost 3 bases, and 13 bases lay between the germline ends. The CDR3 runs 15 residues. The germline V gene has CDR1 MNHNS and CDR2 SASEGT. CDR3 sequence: CASSEGGRTLYEQYF. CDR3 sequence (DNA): TGTGCCAGCAGTGAAGGGGGTAGAACCCTCTACGAGCAGTACTTC.

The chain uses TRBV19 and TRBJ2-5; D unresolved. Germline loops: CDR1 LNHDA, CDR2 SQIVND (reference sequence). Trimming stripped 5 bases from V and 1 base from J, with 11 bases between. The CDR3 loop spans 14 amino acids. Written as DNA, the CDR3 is TGTGCCAGTAGTTGGTCGGCAACCCAAGAGACCCAGTACTTC. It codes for CASSWSATQETQYF.

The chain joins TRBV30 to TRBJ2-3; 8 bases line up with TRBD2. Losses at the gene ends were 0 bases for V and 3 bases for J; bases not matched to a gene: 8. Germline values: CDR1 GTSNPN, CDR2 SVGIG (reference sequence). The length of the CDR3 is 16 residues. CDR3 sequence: CAWSVGAGVGTDTQYF. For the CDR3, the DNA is TGTGCCTGGAGTGTAGGAGCGGGAGTGGGGACAGATACGCAGTATTTT.

The CDR3: CASSQGLTSGRGNTGELFF. The CDR3 coding sequence is TGTGCCAGCAGTCAAGGACTGACTAGCGGGAGGGGAAACACCGGGGAGCTGTTTTTT. The chain employs TRBV6-1 and TRBJ2-2; 14 bases match TRBD2. This CDR3 spans 19 amino acids. After removal of 5 bases from V and 2 bases from J, the junction contained 10 bases not matched to a gene. Germline CDR1 and CDR2: MNHNS and SASEGT.

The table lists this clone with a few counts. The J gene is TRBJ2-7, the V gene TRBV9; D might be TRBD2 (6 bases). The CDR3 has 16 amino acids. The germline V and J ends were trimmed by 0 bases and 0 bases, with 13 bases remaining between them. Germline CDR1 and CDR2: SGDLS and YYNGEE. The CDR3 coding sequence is TGTGCCAGCAGCGTAGGCGGGGACGGCCGCTCCTACGAGCAGTACTTC. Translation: CASSVGGDGRSYEQYF.

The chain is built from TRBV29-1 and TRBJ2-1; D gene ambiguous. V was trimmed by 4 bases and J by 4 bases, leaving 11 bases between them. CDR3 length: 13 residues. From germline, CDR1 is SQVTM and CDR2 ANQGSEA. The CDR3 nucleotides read TGCAGCGTTGCGCTGCAATTGTACAATGAGCAGTTCTTC. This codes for CSVALQLYNEQFF.

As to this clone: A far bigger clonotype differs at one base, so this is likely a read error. CDR3 residues: CSAAGNTGELFF. CDR3 coding DNA: TGCAGCGCTGCAGGAAACACCGGGGAGCTGTTTTTT. The chain uses TRBV29-1 and TRBJ2-2; no firm D call. Per germline, CDR1 SQVTM and CDR2 ANQGSEA. The CDR3 is 12 residues long. V was shortened by 7 bases and J by 2 bases, with 8 bases between the two germline ends.

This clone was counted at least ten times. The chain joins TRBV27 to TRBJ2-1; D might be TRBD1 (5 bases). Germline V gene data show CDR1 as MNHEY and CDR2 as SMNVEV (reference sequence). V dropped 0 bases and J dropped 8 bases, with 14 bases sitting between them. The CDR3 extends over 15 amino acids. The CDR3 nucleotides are TGTGCCAGCAGTTTATCGCCAGGGTGGGGCGATGAGCAGTTCTTC. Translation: CASSLSPGWGDEQFF.

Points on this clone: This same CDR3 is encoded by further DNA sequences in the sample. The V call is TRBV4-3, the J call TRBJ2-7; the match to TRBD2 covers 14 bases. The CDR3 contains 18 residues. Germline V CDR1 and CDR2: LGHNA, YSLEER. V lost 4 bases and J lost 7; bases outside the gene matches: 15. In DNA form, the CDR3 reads TGCGCCAGCAGCCCGGCGGGCACTCGACTAGCGGGAGGGCGGGAGCAGTACTTC. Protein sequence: CASSPAGTRLAGGREQYF.

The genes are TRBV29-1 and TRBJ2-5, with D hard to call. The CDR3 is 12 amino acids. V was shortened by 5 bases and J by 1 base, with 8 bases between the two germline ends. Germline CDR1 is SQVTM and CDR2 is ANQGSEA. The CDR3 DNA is TGCAGCGTTAGGGAATTCCAAGAGACCCAGTACTTC. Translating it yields CSVREFQETQYF. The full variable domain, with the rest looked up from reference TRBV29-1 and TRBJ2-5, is SAVISQKPSRDICQRGTSLTIQCQVDSQVTMMFWYRQQPGQSLTLIATANQGSEATYESGFVIDKFPISRPNLTFSTLTVSNMSPEDSSIYLCSVREFQETQYFGPGTRLLVL.

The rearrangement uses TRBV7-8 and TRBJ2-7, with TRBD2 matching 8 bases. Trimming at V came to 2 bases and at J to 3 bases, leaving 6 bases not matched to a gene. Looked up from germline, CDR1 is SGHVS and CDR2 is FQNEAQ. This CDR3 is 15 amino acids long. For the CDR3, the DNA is TGTGCCAGCAGCTTATTGACTAGCGCGGGCTACGAGCAGTACTTC. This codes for CASSLLTSAGYEQYF.

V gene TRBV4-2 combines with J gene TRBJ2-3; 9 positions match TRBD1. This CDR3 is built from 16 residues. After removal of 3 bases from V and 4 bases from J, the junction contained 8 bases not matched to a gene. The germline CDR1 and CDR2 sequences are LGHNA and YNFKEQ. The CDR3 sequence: CASSQGNRGLADTQYF. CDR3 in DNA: TGTGCCAGCAGCCAGGGGAACAGGGGGCTTGCAGATACGCAGTATTTT.

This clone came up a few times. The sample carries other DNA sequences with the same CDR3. CDR3 loop: CASSSRTTQPQHF. The DNA for the CDR3 is TGTGCCAGCAGCTCCCGTACTACCCAGCCCCAGCATTTT. The J gene is TRBJ1-5, the V gene TRBV7-2; D unclear. This CDR3 spans 13 amino acids. Looked up from germline, CDR1 is SGHTA and CDR2 is FQGNSA. V was clipped by 4 bases and J by 7 bases, with 11 bases between them.

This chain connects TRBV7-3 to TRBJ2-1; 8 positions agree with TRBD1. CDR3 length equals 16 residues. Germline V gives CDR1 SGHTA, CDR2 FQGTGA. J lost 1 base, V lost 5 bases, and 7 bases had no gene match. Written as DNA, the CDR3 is TGTGCCAGCAGCCCCTCCCGGGACAGGTCCTACAATGAGCAGTTCTTC. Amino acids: CASSPSRDRSYNEQFF.

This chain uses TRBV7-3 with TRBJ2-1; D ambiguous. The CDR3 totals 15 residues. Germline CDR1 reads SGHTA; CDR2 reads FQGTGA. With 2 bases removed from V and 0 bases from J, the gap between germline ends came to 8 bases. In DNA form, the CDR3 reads TGTGCCAGCAGCTTACAGATCGCCTCCTACAATGAGCAGTTCTTC. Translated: CASSLQIASYNEQFF.

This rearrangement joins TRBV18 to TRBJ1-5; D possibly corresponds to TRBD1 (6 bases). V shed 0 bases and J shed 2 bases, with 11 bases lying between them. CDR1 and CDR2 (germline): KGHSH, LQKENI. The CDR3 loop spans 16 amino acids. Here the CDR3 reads CASSPPSAGGNQPQHF. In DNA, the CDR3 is TGTGCCAGCTCACCACCTTCTGCAGGGGGCAATCAGCCCCAGCATTTT.

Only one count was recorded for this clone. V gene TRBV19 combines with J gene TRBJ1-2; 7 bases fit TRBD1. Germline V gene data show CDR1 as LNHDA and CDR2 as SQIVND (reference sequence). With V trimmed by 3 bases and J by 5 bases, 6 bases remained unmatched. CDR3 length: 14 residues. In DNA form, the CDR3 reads TGTGCCAGTAGTATGAGGGGACAGAGTTATGGCTACACCTTC. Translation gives CASSMRGQSYGYTF.

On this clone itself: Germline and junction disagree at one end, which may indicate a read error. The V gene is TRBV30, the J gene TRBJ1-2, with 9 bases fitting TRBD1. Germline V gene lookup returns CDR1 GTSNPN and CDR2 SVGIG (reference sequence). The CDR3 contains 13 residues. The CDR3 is CARRPTGGGGHTF. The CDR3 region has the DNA TGTGCCCGGAGACCTACAGGGGGCGGCGGCCACACCTTC.

DNA of the CDR3: TGTGCCAGCAGTGCCATCAGCGTCCCCCGCGAGGGCTACACCTTC. Translated: CASSAISVPREGYTF. This sequence joins TRBV28 and TRBJ1-2; no definite D call. The germline V and J ends were trimmed by 5 bases and 8 bases, with 21 bases remaining between them. There are 15 residues in the CDR3. Germline CDR1 MDHEN, CDR2 SYDVKM.

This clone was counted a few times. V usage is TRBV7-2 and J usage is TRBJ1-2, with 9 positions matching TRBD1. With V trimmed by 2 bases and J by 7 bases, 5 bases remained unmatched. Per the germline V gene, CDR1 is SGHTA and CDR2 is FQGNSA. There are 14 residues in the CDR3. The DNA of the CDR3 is TGTGCCAGCAGCTTACAGGGACAGGGAGGTGGCTACACCTTC. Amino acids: CASSLQGQGGGYTF. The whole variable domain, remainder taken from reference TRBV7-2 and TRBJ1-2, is GAGVSQSPSNKVTEKGKDVELRCDPISGHTALYWYRQSLGQGLEFLIYFQGNSAPDKSGLPSDRFSAERTGGSVSTLTIQRTQQEDSAVYLCASSLQGQGGGYTFGSGTRLTVV.

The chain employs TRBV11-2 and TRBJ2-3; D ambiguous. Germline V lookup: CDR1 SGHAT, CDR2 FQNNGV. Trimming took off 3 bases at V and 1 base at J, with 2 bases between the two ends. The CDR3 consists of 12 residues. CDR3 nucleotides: TGTGCCAGCAGCTTCGGCACAGATACGCAGTATTTT. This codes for CASSFGTDTQYF.

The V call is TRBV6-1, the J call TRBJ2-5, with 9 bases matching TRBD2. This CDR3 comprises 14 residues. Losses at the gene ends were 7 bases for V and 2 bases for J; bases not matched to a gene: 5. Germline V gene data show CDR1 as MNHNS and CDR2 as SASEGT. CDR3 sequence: CASTKREEQETQYF. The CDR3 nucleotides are TGTGCCAGCACGAAGCGGGAGGAACAAGAGACCCAGTACTTC.

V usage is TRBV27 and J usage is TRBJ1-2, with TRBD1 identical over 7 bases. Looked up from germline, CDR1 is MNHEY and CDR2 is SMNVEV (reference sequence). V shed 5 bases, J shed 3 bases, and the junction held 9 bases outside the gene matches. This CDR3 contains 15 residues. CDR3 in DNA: TGTGCCAGCAGTCCTTCGACAGGGTCCTACTATGGCTACACCTTC. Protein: CASSPSTGSYYGYTF.